This entry lists 22 T cell receptor beta chains sequenced from one sample in a study of shared clonotypes between healthy human individuals. TCRdb keeps only in-frame clones here, not all; method: immunoSEQ multiplex PCR. The sample consists of over 2 million clones, roughly 92% of them appearing once. Sequencing was carried out using naive CD4+ T cells from PBMCs. Subset described: CD45RA+ positively selected. These receptors originate from a young man in good health. Some clones in this sample may be carry-over from other donors' samples.

The chain combines TRBV28 with TRBJ2-2; D uncertain. Germline loops: CDR1 MDHEN, CDR2 SYDVKM. The CDR3 spans 14 residues. V gave up 7 bases and J gave up 1 base, with 10 bases separating them. DNA for the CDR3: TGTGCCAGCACTCCTTTTCGGAACACCGGGGAGCTGTTTTTT. Its translation: CASTPFRNTGELFF.

The rearrangement joins TRBV6-5 to TRBJ2-2; no clear D. Trimming removed 7 bases from V and 2 bases from J, with 14 bases in between. Germline CDR1 MNHEY, CDR2 SVGAGI. CDR3 length: 15 residues. DNA of the CDR3: TGTGCCAGCAAATTCGGCAGACTTAACACCGGGGAGCTGTTTTTT. Translating gives CASKFGRLNTGELFF.

This clone was observed once. The CDR3 DNA reads as TGCGCCAGCAGCCCCAACCGTTGGAGCACCGGGGAGCTGTTTTTT. This translates into CASSPNRWSTGELFF. J is TRBJ2-2 and V is TRBV4-3; D not certain. V dropped 4 bases and J dropped 4 bases, with 13 bases sitting between them. CDR1 and CDR2 (germline): LGHNA, YSLEER. The CDR3 is 15 residues long.

The chain is built from TRBV27 and TRBJ2-5; the match to TRBD1 covers 12 bases. V gave up 2 bases and J gave up 5 bases; unmatched junction bases: 3. Germline CDR1 reads MNHEY; CDR2 reads SMNVEV (reference sequence). The CDR3 is 15 amino acids. This CDR3 reads CASSLRDRGLETQYF. The CDR3 DNA sequence: TGTGCCAGCAGTTTAAGGGACAGGGGGCTCGAGACCCAGTACTTC.

Points on this clone: In the same sample, other DNA sequences code for this CDR3. V gene TRBV20-1 combines with J gene TRBJ2-7, with D unresolved. The germline V gene encodes CDR1 DFQATT and CDR2 SNEGSKA (reference sequence). The CDR3 runs to 11 residues. V lost 0 bases to trimming and J lost 4 bases, with 4 bases between them. The CDR3 region has the DNA TGCAGTGCTAGAGACCCTTACGAGCAGTACTTC. It codes for CSARDPYEQYF.

The chain carries TRBV4-1 and TRBJ2-7; possibly TRBD2 for D (7 bases). CDR3 length: 15 residues. Trimming took 1 base from V and 1 from J, leaving 11 bases between them. The germline V gene encodes CDR1 MGHRA and CDR2 YSYEKL. The CDR3 DNA reads TGCGCCAGCAGCCAAGGGGCGGGGGCATCCTACGAGCAGTACTTC. It yields the protein CASSQGAGASYEQYF.

The genes are TRBV7-6 and TRBJ2-5; 10 bases agree with TRBD1. Trimming took 7 bases from V and 5 from J; bases not matched to a gene: 13. The CDR3 spans 16 residues. Looked up from germline, CDR1 is SGHVS and CDR2 is FNYEAQ. The CDR3 loop reads CASTWGQGLGVETQYF. The CDR3 DNA reads TGTGCCAGCACCTGGGGACAGGGGCTAGGAGTGGAGACCCAGTACTTC. Full variable domain (missing parts from reference TRBV7-6 and TRBJ2-5): GAGVSQSPRYKVTKRGQDVALRCDPISGHVSLYWYRQALGQGPEFLTYFNYEAQQDKSGLPNDRFSAERPEGSISTLTIQRTEQRDSAMYRCASTWGQGLGVETQYFGPGTRLLVL.

This rearrangement joins TRBV18 to TRBJ1-5; D gene uncertain. The CDR3 loop spans 14 amino acids. The V end was cut by 5 bases, the J end by 1 base, with 9 bases between. Germline V gene data show CDR1 as KGHSH and CDR2 as LQKENI. CDR3: CASSDKLSNQPQHF. The CDR3 nucleotides are TGTGCCAGCTCAGACAAGCTAAGCAATCAGCCCCAGCATTTT. The whole variable domain, filled in from reference TRBV18 and TRBJ1-5, reads NAGVMQNPRHLVRRRGQEARLRCSPMKGHSHVYWYRQLPEEGLKFMVYLQKENIIDESGMPKERFSAEFPKEGPSILRIQQVVRGDSAAYFCASSDKLSNQPQHFGDGTRLSIL.

The chain is built from TRBV4-1 and TRBJ2-2; D not resolved. Germline CDR1 is MGHRA and CDR2 is YSYEKL. The CDR3 runs 15 residues. V lost 3 bases and J 2 bases, leaving 10 bases between the germline ends. CDR3 residues: CASSHTGGNTGELFF. CDR3 sequence (DNA): TGCGCCAGCAGCCATACCGGCGGTAACACCGGGGAGCTGTTTTTT.

CDR3 amino acids: CASSPGGEDYGYTF. The CDR3 DNA sequence: TGTGCCAGCAGTCCTGGGGGGGAGGACTATGGCTACACCTTC. The chain is built from TRBV2 and TRBJ1-2; D perhaps matches TRBD1 (5 bases). V dropped 5 bases and J dropped 3 bases, with 13 bases sitting between them. The CDR3 is 14 amino acids. From germline, CDR1 is SNHLY and CDR2 FYNNEI.

In this sample, this clone turned up once. The same CDR3 can be traced to other DNA sequences in this sample. V is TRBV7-2 and J is TRBJ2-3, with no clear D. The length of the CDR3 is 12 residues. Germline V gene data show CDR1 as SGHTA and CDR2 as FQGNSA. V was shortened by 4 bases and J by 5 bases, with 7 bases between the two germline ends. This CDR3 reads CASSSTRDTQYF. In DNA form, the CDR3 reads TGTGCCAGCAGCTCGACGAGAGATACGCAGTATTTT.

This chain joins TRBV4-1 and TRBJ2-7, with D possibly TRBD1 on 6 matching bases. Trimming took 0 bases from V and 2 from J, leaving 11 bases between them. The CDR3 has 15 amino acids. In germline, CDR1 is MGHRA, CDR2 YSYEKL. The CDR3 spells CASSQDGGGTYEQYF. CDR3 in DNA: TGCGCCAGCAGCCAAGATGGGGGCGGTACCTACGAGCAGTACTTC.

This chain links TRBV7-7 with TRBJ2-1, with 10 bases fitting TRBD2. Germline V lookup: CDR1 SSHAT, CDR2 FNYEAQ (reference sequence). The CDR3 consists of 17 residues. Trimming at V came to 0 bases and at J to 8 bases, leaving 10 bases not matched to a gene. CDR3 nucleotide sequence: TGTGCCAGCAGCTTAGCGGTTAGCGGGAGGTATAATGATGAGCAGTTCTTC. It yields the protein CASSLAVSGRYNDEQFF. Filled out from reference TRBV7-7 and TRBJ2-1, the complete variable domain reads GAGVSQSPRYKVTKRGQDVTLRCDPISSHATLYWYQQALGQGPEFLTYFNYEAQPDKSGLPSDRFSAERPEGSISTLTIQRTEQRDSAMYRCASSLAVSGRYNDEQFFGPGTRLTVL.

The genes are TRBV9 and TRBJ2-1; the D call may be TRBD1 or TRBD2 (6 bases each). With 4 bases removed from V and 7 bases from J, the gap between germline ends came to 18 bases. The CDR3 contains 15 residues. The germline V gene encodes CDR1 SGDLS and CDR2 YYNGEE. Here the CDR3 DNA reads TGTGCCAGCAGCCCGATCACAGGGACTCGGAATGAGCAGTTCTTC. This encodes CASSPITGTRNEQFF.

For this clone: Other DNA sequences in the same sample also yield this CDR3. This rearrangement joins TRBV5-1 to TRBJ2-1, with D possibly being TRBD1 or TRBD2 (6 bases each). Trimming left V 2 bases short and J 4 bases short, with 13 bases between. Germline CDR1 SGHRS, CDR2 YFSETQ. The CDR3 contains 15 residues. This chain's CDR3 is CASSLQGGGYNEQFF. Here the CDR3 DNA reads TGCGCCAGCAGCTTACAGGGTGGAGGGTACAATGAGCAGTTCTTC.

This CDR3 is CAITPSTSGSVNEQFF. The CDR3 coding sequence is TGTGCCATTACTCCTTCGACTAGCGGGAGTGTAAATGAGCAGTTCTTC. This chain uses TRBV10-3 with TRBJ2-1, with 12 nucleotides matching TRBD2. The CDR3 is made up of 16 amino acids. Losses at the gene ends were 9 bases for V and 7 bases for J; bases not matched to a gene: 13. Germline values: CDR1 ENHRY, CDR2 SYGVKD.

V usage is TRBV11-1 and J usage is TRBJ2-5, with D possibly TRBD2 on 5 matching bases. The V and J ends lost 6 bases and 1 base respectively, with 12 bases between them. The CDR3 totals 14 residues. Per the germline V gene, CDR1 is SGHAT and CDR2 is FQDESV (reference sequence). The CDR3: CASRGGLAQETQYF. CDR3 DNA: TGTGCCAGCAGAGGAGGCCTAGCCCAAGAGACCCAGTACTTC. The variable domain in full, completed from reference TRBV11-1 and TRBJ2-5, reads EAEVAQSPRYKITEKSQAVAFWCDPISGHATLYWYRQILGQGPELLVQFQDESVVDDSQLPKDRFSAERLKGVDSTLKIQPAELGDSAMYLCASRGGLAQETQYFGPGTRLLVL.

V usage is TRBV2 and J usage is TRBJ1-1; D gene unclear. Germline V gene lookup returns CDR1 SNHLY and CDR2 FYNNEI. V lost 5 bases to trimming and J lost 6 bases, with 7 bases between them. The CDR3 is 11 amino acids. The CDR3, as DNA: TGTGCCAGCAGTCAGGCCCCTGAAGCTTTCTTT. Its protein is CASSQAPEAFF.

This chain uses TRBV7-2 with TRBJ2-5; 7 bases are shared with TRBD2. The CDR3 is made up of 16 amino acids. Germline V gene lookup returns CDR1 SGHTA and CDR2 FQGNSA. V gave up 4 bases and J gave up 5 bases; unmatched junction bases: 13. CDR3 protein: CASSSETSRRGETQYF. The CDR3 bases are TGTGCCAGCAGCTCGGAGACTAGCCGGCGCGGGGAGACCCAGTACTTC.

This clone has more than one count but fewer than ten. The identical CDR3 is also encoded by other nucleotide sequences in the sample. V is TRBV15 and J is TRBJ1-5, with D perhaps TRBD1 (5 bases). CDR1 is LNHNV and CDR2 is YYDKDF in the germline V gene (reference sequence). V shed 0 bases and J shed 7 bases, with 13 bases lying between them. The length of the CDR3 is 15 residues. CDR3 nucleotide sequence: TGTGCCACCAGCAGAGATCGGGGTAGGGGACAGCCCCAGCATTTT. It translates to CATSRDRGRGQPQHF.

As regards this clone: The sample holds other DNA sequences that translate to the same CDR3. The chain carries TRBV4-1 and TRBJ2-1; maybe TRBD2 (5 bases). V was clipped by 1 base and J by 4 bases, with 5 bases between them. The CDR3 has 13 amino acids. Germline-derived CDR1 and CDR2 are MGHRA and YSYEKL. CDR3 amino acids: CASSQGGYNEQFF. CDR3 bases: TGCGCCAGCAGCCAAGGCGGGTACAATGAGCAGTTCTTC.

V is TRBV6-5 and J is TRBJ2-7, with a tentative D call TRBD2 (5 bases). Germline V CDR1 and CDR2: MNHEY, SVGAGI. The CDR3 is 15 residues long. Trimming cost V 0 bases and J 2 bases, with 11 bases left between them. The chain's CDR3 is CASSYSSGGPYEQYF. The CDR3 nucleotides are TGTGCCAGCAGTTACTCGAGCGGAGGCCCCTACGAGCAGTACTTC.